This T cell receptor (beta chain) emerged from a study of vaccination effects on CD4 cells after COVID-19. As for the study in general: The median interval between the second dose and post-vaccine sampling was 72 days.

V dropped 0 bases and J dropped 7 bases, with 10 bases sitting between them. CDR3 length: 14 residues. Germline values: CDR1 MGHRA, CDR2 YSYEKL. Of note for this clone: No antigen is known for it.

Antigen-specific CD4+ T cell clonotypes were called by their expansion after viral peptide-pool culture in ViraFEST. Cells that had been cultured for nine to eleven days were the source of isolated CD4+ T cells. Subjects were given two BNT162b2 or mRNA-1273 vaccine doses. People in the vaccine group had not been infected with SARS-CoV-2 before, and their nucleocapsid antibodies were negative. Half-medium changes using IL-2 medium occurred on days 3 and 7. TCRdb's table, derived via immunoSEQ multiplex PCR, lists solely in-frame clones and lacks some. Altogether some 68,000 clones are present, around 81% being singletons, with the ten largest covering 1.2%. Study results and limitations: Among infection- and vaccine-induced clones, marked clonal contraction occurred late after vaccination.

The origin of this receptor is a human donor who received a COVID-19 vaccine. The sequencing here drew on CD4+ T cells from PBMCs cultured with HCoV-229E spike peptides, taken after COVID-19 vaccination. This chain uses TRBV4-1 with TRBJ2-4; TRBD2 might be the D (6 bases). CDR3 amino acids: CASSQDRTTNIQYF. The CDR3 nucleotides are TGCGCCAGCAGCCAAGATCGGACTACCAACATTCAGTACTTC.